Described below is a single T cell receptor beta chain sequence and its context. The data are from a study of cytomegalovirus exposure and HLA in healthy donors. PCR used 60 Vbeta primers and 13 Jbeta primers. TCRdb's table, derived via immunoSEQ multiplex PCR, lists solely in-frame clones and lacks some. This table holds about 130,000 clones, about four fifths found once. What was sequenced was PBMCs. The receptor was isolated from a male donor in good health and CMV-seropositive.

CDR3 DNA sequence: TGTGCCAGCACTCCTCGCGCCGCGCCCTACGAGCAGTACTTC. It is translated as CASTPRAAPYEQYF. The chain couples TRBV11-1 to TRBJ2-5; D unclear. The end of the DNA is better explained by TRBJ2-7, so the J call may be wrong. CDR3 length: 14 amino acids. The V gene's germline CDR1 is SGHAT and CDR2 FQDESV (reference sequence).